This TCR beta chain was profiled in a study of human T cells and chemical hapten exposure (dated by TCRdb to 2020 to 2022). With respect to the entire study: Libraries were pooled for sequencing, and variation in per-sample TCR yields was attributed mainly to small differences in library volumes within the pool. The study tracked peripheral blood TCR repertoire changes in vivo during primary and secondary sensitization to the hapten diphenylcyclopropenone (DPC) in alopecia patients. Each blood RNA sample was used to sequence both TCR alpha and TCR beta chains. The study at large found these results: Repeated subsampling changed both the strength of the expansion versus patch-test correlation and the threshold at which the correlation became significant. No change with DPC sensitization was found in the number of TCRs above 1 in 1000 frequency, and no evidence of global repertoire structure alterations was found.

Preparation of the library involved 5' RACE. Sequencing used an Illumina MiSeq. Library preparation attached unique molecular identifiers to individual cDNA molecules for quantitative, reproducible TCR counting. Concerning the study's data processing: A median of about 87,000 TCRs per sample was observed, with a range of 23,224 to 690,600. The Decombinator software suite was used to annotate V, J and CDR3 in the TCR reads. For PS versus PT1 abundance plots, all samples were subsampled to the same number of TCRs (28,000). Expanded TCRs were defined as absent before sensitization and observed at least eight times at the 2-week time point. The public reads were run again by TCRdb, first through fastp at Q25 and then through MiXCR, and only productive beta chains were kept. Each record represents a unique CDR3 protein, reported with the most common genes and DNA among its rows. TCRdb's processing, not the authors' own work, is the source of the V and J calls. In this sample the table shows some 150,000 distinct CDR3 sequences, about 4.3% of which occur a single time. The ten largest clones represent over 1.1% of the sample.

This clonotype was seen ten or more times. There is no known antigen for this receptor. No base-level quality is on record; no much larger clone is a single base apart. Total RNA was extracted from unfractionated whole blood collected in Tempus Blood RNA tubes. Roughly 5 healthy volunteers were used as TCR sequencing controls and were bled at day 0, 2 weeks and 6 weeks. The CDR3, cysteine through phenylalanine, is 15 amino acids long. The sequence is cut down to CDR3 DNA, 45 bases in frame from base 1. Ends trimmed: V by 7 bases, J by 4 bases; bases unmatched to a gene: 11. This TCR came from a female donor in good health. The V gene is TRBV12-3 or TRBV12-4 and the J gene is TRBJ1-2, with TRBD1 identical over 8 junction bases. The CDR3 reads CASTPVDRVGYGYTF. The DNA sequence reads TGTGCCAGCACCCCAGTGGACAGGGTCGGCTATGGCTACACCTTC.